Given below is one T cell receptor beta chain in context. The antigen is undetermined. This specimen comes from a study of T cell repertoires in cytomegalovirus infection. Study-level background: Shared public TCR beta signatures pointed to both CMV infection and a matching HLA type.

Germline V gene data show CDR1 as MDHEN and CDR2 as SYDVKM. The CDR3 length is 15 residues. Trimming left V 4 bases short and J 5 bases short, with 14 bases between. General observations from the study: Summed frequency of shared TCR beta families picked out CMV carriers who also had the relevant HLA.

TCRdb analysed the reads with MiXCR anew, one entry per CDR3 protein. Of approximately 990,000 distinct CDR3 sequences in the sample, roughly 30% were seen once. This material consisted of cultured CD8+ T cells from PBMCs, taken from culture after CMV antigen stimulation. This chain uses TRBV28 with TRBJ1-4; D call uncertain. This TCR came from a human donor in good health (CMV status not recorded). Some clones in this sample may be carry-over from other donors' samples. Written as DNA, the CDR3 is TGTGCCAGCAGTTCCCCGGTGGAGAACAATGAAAAACTGTTTTTT. Protein: CASSSPVENNEKLFF.